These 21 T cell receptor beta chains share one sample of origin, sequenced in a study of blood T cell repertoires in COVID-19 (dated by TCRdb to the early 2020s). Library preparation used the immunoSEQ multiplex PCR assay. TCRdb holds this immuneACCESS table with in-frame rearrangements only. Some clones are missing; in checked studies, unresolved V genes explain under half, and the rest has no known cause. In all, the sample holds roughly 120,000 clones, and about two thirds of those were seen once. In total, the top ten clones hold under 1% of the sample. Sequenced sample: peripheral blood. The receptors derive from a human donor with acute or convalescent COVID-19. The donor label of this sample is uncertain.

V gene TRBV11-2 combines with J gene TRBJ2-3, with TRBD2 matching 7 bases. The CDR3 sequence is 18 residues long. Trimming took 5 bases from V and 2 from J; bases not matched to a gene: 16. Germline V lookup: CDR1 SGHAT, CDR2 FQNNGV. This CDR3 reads CASSPPRWSGGLTDTQYF. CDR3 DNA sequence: TGTGCCAGCAGCCCCCCGAGGTGGTCGGGGGGACTCACAGATACGCAGTATTTT.

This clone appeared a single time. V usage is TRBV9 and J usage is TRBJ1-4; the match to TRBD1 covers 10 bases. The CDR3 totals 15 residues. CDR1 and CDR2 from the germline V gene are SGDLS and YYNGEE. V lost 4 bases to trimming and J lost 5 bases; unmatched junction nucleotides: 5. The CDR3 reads CASSPTDRGNEKLFF. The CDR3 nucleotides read TGTGCCAGCAGCCCGACGGACAGGGGGAATGAAAAACTGTTTTTT. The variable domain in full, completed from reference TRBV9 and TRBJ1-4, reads DSGVTQTPKHLITATGQRVTLRCSPRSGDLSVYWYQQSLDQGLQFLIQYYNGEERAKGNILERFSAQQFPDLHSELNLSSLELGDSALYFCASSPTDRGNEKLFFGSGTQLSVL.

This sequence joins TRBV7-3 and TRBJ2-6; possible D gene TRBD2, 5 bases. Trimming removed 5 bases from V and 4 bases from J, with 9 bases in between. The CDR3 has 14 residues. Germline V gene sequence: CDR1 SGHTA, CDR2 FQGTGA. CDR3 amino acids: CASSRVAGANVLTF. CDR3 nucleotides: TGTGCCAGCAGCCGAGTAGCGGGGGCCAACGTCCTGACTTTC.

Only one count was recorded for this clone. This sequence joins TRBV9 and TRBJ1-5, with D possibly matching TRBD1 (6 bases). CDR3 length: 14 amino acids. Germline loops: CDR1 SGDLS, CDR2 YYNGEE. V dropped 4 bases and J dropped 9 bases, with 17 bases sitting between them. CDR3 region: CASSPRDILGPQHF. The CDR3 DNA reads TGTGCCAGCAGCCCCAGGGACATCCTGGGGCCCCAGCATTTT.

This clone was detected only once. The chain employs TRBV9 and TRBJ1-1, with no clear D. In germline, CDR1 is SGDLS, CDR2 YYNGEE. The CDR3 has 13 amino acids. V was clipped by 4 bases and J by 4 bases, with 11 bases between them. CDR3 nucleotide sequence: TGTGCCAGCAGCCCCCAGTGGAGCACTGAAGCTTTCTTT. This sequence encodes CASSPQWSTEAFF. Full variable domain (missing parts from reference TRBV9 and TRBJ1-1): DSGVTQTPKHLITATGQRVTLRCSPRSGDLSVYWYQQSLDQGLQFLIQYYNGEERAKGNILERFSAQQFPDLHSELNLSSLELGDSALYFCASSPQWSTEAFFGQGTRLTVV.

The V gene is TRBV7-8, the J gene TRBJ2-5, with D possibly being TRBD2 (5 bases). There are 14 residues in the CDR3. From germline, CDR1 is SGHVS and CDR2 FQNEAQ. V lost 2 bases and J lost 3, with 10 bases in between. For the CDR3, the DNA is TGTGCCAGCAGCTTAAGGTCGGGGAAAGAGACCCAGTACTTC. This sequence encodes CASSLRSGKETQYF.

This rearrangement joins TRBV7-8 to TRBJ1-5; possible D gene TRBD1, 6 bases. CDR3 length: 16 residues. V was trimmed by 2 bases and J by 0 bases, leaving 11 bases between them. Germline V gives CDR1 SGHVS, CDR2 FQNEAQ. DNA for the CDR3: TGTGCCAGCAGCTTAAGGGACAACTATAGCAATCAGCCCCAGCATTTT. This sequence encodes CASSLRDNYSNQPQHF.

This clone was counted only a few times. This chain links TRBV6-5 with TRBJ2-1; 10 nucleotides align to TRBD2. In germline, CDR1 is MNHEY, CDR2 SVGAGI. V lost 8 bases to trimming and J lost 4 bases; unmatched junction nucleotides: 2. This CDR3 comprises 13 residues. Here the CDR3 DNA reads TGTGCCAGCCGACTAGCGGGTTACAATGAGCAGTTCTTC. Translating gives CASRLAGYNEQFF.

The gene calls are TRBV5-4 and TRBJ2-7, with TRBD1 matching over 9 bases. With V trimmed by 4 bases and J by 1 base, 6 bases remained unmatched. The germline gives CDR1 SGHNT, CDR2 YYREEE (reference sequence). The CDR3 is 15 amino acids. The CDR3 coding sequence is TGTGCCAGCAGCCTCGGGACAGGGATGTCCTACGAGCAGTACTTC. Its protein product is CASSLGTGMSYEQYF.

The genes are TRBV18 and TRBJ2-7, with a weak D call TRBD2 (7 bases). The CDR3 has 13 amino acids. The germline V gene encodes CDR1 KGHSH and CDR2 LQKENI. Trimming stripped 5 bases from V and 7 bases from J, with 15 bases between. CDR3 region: CASSEEGGAEQYF. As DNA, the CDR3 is TGTGCCAGCTCAGAAGAAGGGGGGGCAGAGCAGTACTTC.

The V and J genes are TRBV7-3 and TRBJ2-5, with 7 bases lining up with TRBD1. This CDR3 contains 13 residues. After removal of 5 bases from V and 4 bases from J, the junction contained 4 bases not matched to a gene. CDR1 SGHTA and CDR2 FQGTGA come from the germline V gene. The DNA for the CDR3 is TGTGCCAGCAGCCGACAGGGTAGAGAGACCCAGTACTTC. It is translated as CASSRQGRETQYF.

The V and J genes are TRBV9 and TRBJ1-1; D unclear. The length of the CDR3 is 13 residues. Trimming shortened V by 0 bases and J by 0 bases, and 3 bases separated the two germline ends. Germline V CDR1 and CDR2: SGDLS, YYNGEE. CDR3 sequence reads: CASSVVMNTEAFF. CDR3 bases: TGTGCCAGCAGCGTAGTCATGAACACTGAAGCTTTCTTT.

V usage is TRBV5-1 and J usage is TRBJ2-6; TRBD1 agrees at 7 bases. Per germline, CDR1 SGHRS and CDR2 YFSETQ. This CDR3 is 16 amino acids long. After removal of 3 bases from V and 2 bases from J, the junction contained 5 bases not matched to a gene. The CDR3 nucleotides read TGCGCCAGCAGCTCCAAGGGGGCAACTGGGGCCAACGTCCTGACTTTC. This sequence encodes CASSSKGATGANVLTF. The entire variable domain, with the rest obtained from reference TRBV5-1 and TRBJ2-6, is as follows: KAGVTQTPRYLIKTRGQQVTLSCSPISGHRSVSWYQQTPGQGLQFLFEYFSETQRNKGNFPGRFSGRQFSNSRSEMNVSTLELGDSALYLCASSSKGATGANVLTFGAGSRLTVL.

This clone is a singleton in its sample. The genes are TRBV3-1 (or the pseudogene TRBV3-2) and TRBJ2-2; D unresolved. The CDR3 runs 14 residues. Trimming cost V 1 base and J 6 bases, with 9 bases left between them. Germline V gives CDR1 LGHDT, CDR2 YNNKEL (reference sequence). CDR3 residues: CASSQGSGPGELFF. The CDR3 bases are TGTGCCAGCAGCCAAGGGAGTGGCCCCGGGGAGCTGTTTTTT.

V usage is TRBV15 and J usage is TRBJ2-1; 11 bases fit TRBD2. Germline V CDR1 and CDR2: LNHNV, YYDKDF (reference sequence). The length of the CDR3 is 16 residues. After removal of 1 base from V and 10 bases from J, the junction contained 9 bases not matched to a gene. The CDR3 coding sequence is TGTGCCACCAGCAGAGGTGGGACTAGCGGAGTCTTCGAGCAGTTCTTC. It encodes CATSRGGTSGVFEQFF.

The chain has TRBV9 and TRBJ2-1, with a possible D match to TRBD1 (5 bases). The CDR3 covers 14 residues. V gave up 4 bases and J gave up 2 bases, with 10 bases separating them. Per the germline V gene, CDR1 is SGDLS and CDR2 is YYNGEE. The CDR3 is CASSPRVTYNEQFF. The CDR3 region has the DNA TGTGCCAGCAGCCCCAGGGTCACCTACAATGAGCAGTTCTTC. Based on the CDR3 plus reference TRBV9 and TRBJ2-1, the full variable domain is DSGVTQTPKHLITATGQRVTLRCSPRSGDLSVYWYQQSLDQGLQFLIQYYNGEERAKGNILERFSAQQFPDLHSELNLSSLELGDSALYFCASSPRVTYNEQFFGPGTRLTVL.

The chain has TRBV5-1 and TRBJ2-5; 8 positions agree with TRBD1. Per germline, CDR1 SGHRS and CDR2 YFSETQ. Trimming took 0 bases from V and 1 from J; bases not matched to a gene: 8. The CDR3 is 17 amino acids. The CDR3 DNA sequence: TGCGCCAGCAGCTTGGACCGGGACAGGAGGCTCCAAGAGACCCAGTACTTC. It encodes CASSLDRDRRLQETQYF.

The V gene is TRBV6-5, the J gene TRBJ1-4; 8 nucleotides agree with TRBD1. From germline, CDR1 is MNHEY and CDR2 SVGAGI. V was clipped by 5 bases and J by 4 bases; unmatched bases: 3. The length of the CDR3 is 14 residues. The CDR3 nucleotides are TGTGCCAGCAGTCCACAGGGGGGTAATGAAAAACTGTTTTTT. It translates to CASSPQGGNEKLFF.

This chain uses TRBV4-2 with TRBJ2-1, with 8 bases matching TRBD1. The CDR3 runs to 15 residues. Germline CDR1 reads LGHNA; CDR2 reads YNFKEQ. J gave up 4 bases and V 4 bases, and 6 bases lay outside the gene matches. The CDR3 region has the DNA TGTGCCAGCAGCCTCGGGACAGGCACTTACAATGAGCAGTTCTTC. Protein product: CASSLGTGTYNEQFF.

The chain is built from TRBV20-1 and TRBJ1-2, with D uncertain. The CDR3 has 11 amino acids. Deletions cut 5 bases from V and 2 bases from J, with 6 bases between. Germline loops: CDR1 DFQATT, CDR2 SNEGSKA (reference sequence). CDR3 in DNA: TGCAGTGCTCTTGAGAACTATGGCTACACCTTC. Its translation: CSALENYGYTF.

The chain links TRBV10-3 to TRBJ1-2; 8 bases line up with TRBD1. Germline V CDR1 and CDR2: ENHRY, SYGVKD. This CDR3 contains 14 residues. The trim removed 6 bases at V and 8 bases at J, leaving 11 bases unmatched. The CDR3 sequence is CAISLDQGARGYTF. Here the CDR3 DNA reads TGTGCCATCAGCCTAGACCAGGGGGCGCGGGGCTACACCTTC.